This T cell receptor (beta chain) was recorded in a study of blood T cell repertoires in COVID-19. The CDR3 extends over 17 amino acids. Losses at the gene ends were 5 bases for V and 4 bases for J; bases not matched to a gene: 10. From germline, CDR1 is GTSNPN and CDR2 SVGIG (reference sequence). Original methodology: How many nucleated cells were present was estimated from reference gene primer amplification. Method: immunoSEQ multiplex PCR; TCRdb's copy keeps in-frame clones and lacks some. V and J calls and clone size are those listed in that table; D and trimming were worked out from the DNA. The sample contains tens of thousands of clones, 70% to 90% of which appear only once. This clone came up a few times.

Sequenced material: peripheral blood. The receptor comes from a man aged 70 or older with acute or convalescent COVID-19. The gene calls are TRBV30 and TRBJ2-5; 16 bases line up with TRBD2. The CDR3 is CAWHPGLAGGPRETQYF. Here the CDR3 DNA reads TGTGCCTGGCACCCGGGACTAGCGGGAGGGCCGAGAGAGACCCAGTACTTC.